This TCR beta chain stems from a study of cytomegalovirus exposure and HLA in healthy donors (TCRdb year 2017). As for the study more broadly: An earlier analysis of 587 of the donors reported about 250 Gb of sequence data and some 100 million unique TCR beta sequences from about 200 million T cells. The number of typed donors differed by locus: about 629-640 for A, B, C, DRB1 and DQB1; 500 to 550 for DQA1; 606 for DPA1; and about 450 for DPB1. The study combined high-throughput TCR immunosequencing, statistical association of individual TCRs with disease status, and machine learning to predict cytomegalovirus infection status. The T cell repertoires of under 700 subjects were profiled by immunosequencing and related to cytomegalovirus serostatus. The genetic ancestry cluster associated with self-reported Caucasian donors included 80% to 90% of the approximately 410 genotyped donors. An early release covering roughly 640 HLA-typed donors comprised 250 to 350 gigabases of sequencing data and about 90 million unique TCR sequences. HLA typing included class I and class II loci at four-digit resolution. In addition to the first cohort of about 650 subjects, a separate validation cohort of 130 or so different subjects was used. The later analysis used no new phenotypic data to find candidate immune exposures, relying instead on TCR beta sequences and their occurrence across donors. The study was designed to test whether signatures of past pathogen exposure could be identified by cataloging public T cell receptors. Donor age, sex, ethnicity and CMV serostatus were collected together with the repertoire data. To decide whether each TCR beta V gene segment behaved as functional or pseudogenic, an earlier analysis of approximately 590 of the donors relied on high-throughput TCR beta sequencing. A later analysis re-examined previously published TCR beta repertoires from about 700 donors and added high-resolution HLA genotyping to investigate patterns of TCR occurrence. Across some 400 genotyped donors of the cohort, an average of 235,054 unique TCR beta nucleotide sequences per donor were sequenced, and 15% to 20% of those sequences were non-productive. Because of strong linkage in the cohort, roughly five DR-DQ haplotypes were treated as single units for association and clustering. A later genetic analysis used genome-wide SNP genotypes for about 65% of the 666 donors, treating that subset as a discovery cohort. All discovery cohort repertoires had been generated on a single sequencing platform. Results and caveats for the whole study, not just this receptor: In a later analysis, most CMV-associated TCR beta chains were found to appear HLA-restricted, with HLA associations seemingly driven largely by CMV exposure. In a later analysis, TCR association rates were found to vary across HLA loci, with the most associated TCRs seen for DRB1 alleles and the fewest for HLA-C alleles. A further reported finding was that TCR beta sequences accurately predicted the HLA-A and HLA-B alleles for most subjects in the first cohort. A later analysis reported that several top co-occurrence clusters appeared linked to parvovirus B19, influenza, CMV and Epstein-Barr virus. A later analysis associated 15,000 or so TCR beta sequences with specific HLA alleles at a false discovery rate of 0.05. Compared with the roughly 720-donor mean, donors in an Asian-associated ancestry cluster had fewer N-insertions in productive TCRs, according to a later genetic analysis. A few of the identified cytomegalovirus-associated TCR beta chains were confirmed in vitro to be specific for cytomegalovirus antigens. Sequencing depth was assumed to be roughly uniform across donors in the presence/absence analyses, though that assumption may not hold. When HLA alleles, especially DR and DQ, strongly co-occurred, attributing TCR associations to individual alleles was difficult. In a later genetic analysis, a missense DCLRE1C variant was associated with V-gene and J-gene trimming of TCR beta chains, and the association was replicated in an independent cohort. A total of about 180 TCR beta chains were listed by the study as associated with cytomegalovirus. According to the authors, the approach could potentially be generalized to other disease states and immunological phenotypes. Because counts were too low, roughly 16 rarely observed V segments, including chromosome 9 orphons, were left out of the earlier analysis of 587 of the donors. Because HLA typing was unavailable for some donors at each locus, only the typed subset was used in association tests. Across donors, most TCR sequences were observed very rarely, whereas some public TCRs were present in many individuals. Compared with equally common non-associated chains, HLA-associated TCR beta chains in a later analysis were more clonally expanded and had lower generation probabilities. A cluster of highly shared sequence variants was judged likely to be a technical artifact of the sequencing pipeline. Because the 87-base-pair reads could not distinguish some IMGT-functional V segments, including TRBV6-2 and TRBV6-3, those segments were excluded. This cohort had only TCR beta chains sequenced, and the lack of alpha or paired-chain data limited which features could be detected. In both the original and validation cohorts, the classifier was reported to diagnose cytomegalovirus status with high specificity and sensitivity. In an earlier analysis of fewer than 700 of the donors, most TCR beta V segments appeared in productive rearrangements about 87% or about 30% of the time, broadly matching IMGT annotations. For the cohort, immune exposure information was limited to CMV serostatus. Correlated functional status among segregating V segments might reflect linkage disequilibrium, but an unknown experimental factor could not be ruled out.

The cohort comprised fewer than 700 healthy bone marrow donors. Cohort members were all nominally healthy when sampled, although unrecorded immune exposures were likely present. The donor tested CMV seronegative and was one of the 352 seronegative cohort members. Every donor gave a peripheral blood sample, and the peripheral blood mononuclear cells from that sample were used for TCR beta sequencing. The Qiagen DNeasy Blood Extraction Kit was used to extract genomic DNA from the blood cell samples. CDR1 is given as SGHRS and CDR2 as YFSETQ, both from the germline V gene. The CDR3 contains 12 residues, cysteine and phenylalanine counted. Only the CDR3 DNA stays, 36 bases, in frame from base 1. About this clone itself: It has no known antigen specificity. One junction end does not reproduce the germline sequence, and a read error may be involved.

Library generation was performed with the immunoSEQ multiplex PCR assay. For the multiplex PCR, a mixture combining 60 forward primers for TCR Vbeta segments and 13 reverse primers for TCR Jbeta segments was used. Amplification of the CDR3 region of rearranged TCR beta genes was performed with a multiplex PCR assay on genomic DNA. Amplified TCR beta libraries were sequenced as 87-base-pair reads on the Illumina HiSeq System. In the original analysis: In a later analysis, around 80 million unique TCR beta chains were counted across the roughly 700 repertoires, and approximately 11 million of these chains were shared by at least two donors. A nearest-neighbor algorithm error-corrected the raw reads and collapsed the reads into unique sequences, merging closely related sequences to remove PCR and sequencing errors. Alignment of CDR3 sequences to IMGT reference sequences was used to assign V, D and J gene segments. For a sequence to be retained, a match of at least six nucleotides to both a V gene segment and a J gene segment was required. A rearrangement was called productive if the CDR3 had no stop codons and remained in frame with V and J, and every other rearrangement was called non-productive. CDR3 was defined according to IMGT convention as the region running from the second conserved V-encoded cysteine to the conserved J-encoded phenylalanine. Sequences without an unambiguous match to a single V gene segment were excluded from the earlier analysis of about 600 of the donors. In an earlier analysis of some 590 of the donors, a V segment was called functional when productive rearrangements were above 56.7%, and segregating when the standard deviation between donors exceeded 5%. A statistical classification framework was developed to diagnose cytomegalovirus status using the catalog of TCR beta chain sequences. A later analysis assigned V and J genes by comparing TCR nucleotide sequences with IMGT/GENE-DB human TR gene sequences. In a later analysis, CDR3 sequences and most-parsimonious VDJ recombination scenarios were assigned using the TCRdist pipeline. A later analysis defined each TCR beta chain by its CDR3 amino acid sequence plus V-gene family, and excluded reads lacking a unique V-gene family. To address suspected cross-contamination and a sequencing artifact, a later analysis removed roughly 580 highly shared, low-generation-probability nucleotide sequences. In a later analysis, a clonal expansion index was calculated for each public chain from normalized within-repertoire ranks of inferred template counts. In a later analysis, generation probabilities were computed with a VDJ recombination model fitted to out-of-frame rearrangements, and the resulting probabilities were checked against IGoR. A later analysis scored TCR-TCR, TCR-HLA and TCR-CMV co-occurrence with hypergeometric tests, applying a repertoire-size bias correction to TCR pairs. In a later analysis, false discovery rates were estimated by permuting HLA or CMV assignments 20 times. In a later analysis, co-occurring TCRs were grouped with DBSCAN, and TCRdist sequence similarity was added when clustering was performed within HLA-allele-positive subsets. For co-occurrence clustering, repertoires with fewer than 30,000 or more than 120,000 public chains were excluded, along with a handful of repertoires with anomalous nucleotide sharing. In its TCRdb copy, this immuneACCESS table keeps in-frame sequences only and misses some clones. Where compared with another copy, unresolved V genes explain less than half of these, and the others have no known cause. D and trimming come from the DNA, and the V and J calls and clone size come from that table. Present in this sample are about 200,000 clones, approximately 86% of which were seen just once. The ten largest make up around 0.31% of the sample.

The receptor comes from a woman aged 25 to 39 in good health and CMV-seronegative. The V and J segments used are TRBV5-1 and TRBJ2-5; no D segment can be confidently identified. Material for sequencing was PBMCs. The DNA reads TGCGCCAGCAGCTTGGACCAGGAGACCCAGTACTTC. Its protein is CASSLDQETQYF.